The entry below gives a single TCR beta chain sequence along with its context. Its antigen is not known. Using immunoSEQ multiplex PCR, the repertoire was profiled, and TCRdb retains in-frame clones only, with some absent. This repertoire shows approximately 340,000 clones, about 91% found once; its top ten account for around 4%. The sample belongs to a study of Ad26.COV2.S vaccination and SARS-CoV-2 variants. Whole-study results and caveats: Comparability of non-spike TCR breadth was observed across vaccine and placebo recipients. People who got the vaccine had more spike-specific TCR breadth than people who got placebo.

The source of this sequence is a human donor who had recovered from COVID-19. This specimen consisted of peripheral blood, obtained after recovery from COVID-19.

The CDR3 coding sequence is TGCGCCAGCAGCGAAACAACAGCAGGGGCGGTTGGCTACACCTTC. Amino acid sequence: CASSETTAGAVGYTF. This chain joins TRBV5-1 and TRBJ1-2, with D maybe TRBD1 (6 bases). The CDR3 runs 15 residues. V gave up 4 bases and J gave up 7 bases, with 20 bases separating them. Germline V gene data show CDR1 as SGHRS and CDR2 as YFSETQ.